The rows below give T cell receptor beta chains drawn from one sample of a study of vaccination effects on CD4 cells after COVID-19. For these TCRs, the target antigens are not known. Assay used: immunoSEQ multiplex PCR; TCRdb lists only in-frame clones, some missing. The sample contains over 45,000 clones, roughly 76% of which appear only once. Here the sequenced sample was CD4+ T cells from PBMCs cultured with SARS-CoV-2 spike peptides, taken before COVID-19 vaccination. These receptors were taken from a human donor who received a COVID-19 vaccine. The CDR3 runs from the conserved cysteine through the conserved F or W. The order of the fields is J gene, D gene, clone size, V gene, CDR3 protein, CDR3 DNA. A D gene is named only where the DNA matches it firmly. Not all rows give a size; the values are once, few, many and, for expanded clones, a class.

TRBJ2-3	TRBD1	few	TRBV3-1/TRBV3-2	CASSQFSTGGADTQYF	TGTGCCAGCAGCCAATTCTCGACAGGGGGCGCAGATACGCAGTATTTT
TRBJ2-5	-	-	TRBV7-3	CASSEGRQETQYF	TGTGCCAGCAGCGAGGGACGGCAAGAGACCCAGTACTTC
TRBJ2-2	-	few	TRBV6-1	CASSAGHTGKTGELFF	TGTGCCAGCAGTGCGGGGCACACGGGTAAAACCGGGGAGCTGTTTTTT
TRBJ2-3	-	-	TRBV7-2	CASSLEATRSTDTQYF	TGTGCCAGCAGCTTAGAGGCTACCCGAAGCACAGATACGCAGTATTTT
TRBJ2-7	-	-	TRBV6-1	CASSEAVFPGSYEQYF	TGTGCCAGCAGTGAAGCGGTATTTCCAGGATCCTACGAGCAGTACTTC
TRBJ2-2	TRBD1	few	TRBV6-2/TRBV6-3	CASSYKQGALTGELFF	TGTGCCAGCAGTTACAAACAGGGGGCGCTGACCGGGGAGCTGTTTTTT
TRBJ1-5	-	-	TRBV28	CASSLPGANQPQHF	TGTGCCAGCAGTTTACCAGGGGCCAATCAGCCCCAGCATTTT
TRBJ1-2	-	-	TRBV27	CASSLSGTLSVYGYTF	TGTGCCAGCAGTTTATCGGGCACCTTGTCGGTGTATGGCTACACCTTC
TRBJ2-7	-	once	TRBV28	CASGTQDYEQYF	TGTGCCAGCGGGACGCAAGACTACGAGCAGTACTTC
TRBJ2-5	-	few	TRBV7-9	CASSLVEGGQETQYF	TGTGCCAGCAGCTTAGTTGAGGGAGGTCAAGAGACCCAGTACTTC
TRBJ1-3	-	-	TRBV7-8	CASSPQRVPSGNTIYF	TGTGCCAGCAGCCCACAGCGGGTGCCCTCTGGAAACACCATATATTTT
TRBJ2-1	TRBD2	-	TRBV9	CASSPSPGTSGNEQFF	TGTGCCAGCAGCCCAAGCCCCGGGACTAGCGGCAATGAGCAGTTCTTC
TRBJ2-7	-	-	TRBV10-3	CAISSSSYEQYF	TGTGCCATCAGCAGCAGCTCCTACGAGCAGTACTTC
TRBJ1-5	-	few	TRBV20-1	CSASVPPGHNQPQHF	TGCAGTGCTAGTGTCCCACCGGGCCACAATCAGCCCCAGCATTTT
TRBJ2-3	TRBD2	-	TRBV27	CASSILAASTDTQYF	TGTGCCAGCAGCATCCTAGCGGCTAGCACAGATACGCAGTATTTT
TRBJ2-5	-	once	TRBV5-1	CASSLPRQAETQYF	TGCGCCAGCAGCTTGCCCCGGCAGGCGGAGACCCAGTACTTC
TRBJ1-1	-	-	TRBV14	CASSQVGTNAEAFF	TGTGCCAGCAGCCAAGTAGGGACGAACGCTGAAGCTTTCTTT
TRBJ1-1	TRBD1	few	TRBV5-1	CASSPGTAFFVTEAFF	TGCGCCAGCAGCCCTGGGACAGCGTTTTTTGTCACTGAAGCTTTCTTT
TRBJ2-7	-	-	TRBV30	CAWSVTQTYEQYF	TGTGCCTGGAGTGTAACACAAACCTACGAGCAGTACTTC
TRBJ2-3	TRBD2	-	TRBV4-3	CASSQRGLAGDTDTQYF	TGCGCCAGCAGCCAAAGGGGACTAGCAGGAGACACAGATACGCAGTATTTT
TRBJ1-2	-	few	TRBV9	CASSPQPRPHGYTF	TGTGCCAGCAGCCCCCAACCTAGGCCTCATGGCTACACCTTC
TRBJ2-1	-	-	TRBV4-2	CASSQEGRGRRNEQFF	TGTGCCAGCAGCCAAGAGGGGCGGGGCCGGCGGAATGAGCAGTTCTTC